This is a list of T cell receptor beta chains from one sample in a study of CD8 T cells in ankylosing spondylitis. TCRdb itself ran the 5' RACE reads through MiXCR, one entry per CDR3 protein. The repertoire holds fewer than 550,000 distinct CDR3 sequences, with roughly 5.2% as singletons. Sequenced sample: blood, either unsorted or a sorted T cell fraction (not recorded which). The receptors stem from a male donor with ankylosing spondylitis. Each CDR3 is given with its conserved first and last residue. D genes are given only for firm matches. Not all rows give a size; the values are once, few, many and, for expanded clones, a class.

TRBJ2-1 | many | TRBD2 | TRBV10-3 | TGTGCCATCAGTGGAACCGGGACTAGCGGGAGGAATGAGCAGTTCTTC | CAISGTGTSGRNEQFF
TRBJ2-5 | many | - | TRBV12-3/TRBV12-4 | TGTGCCAGCAGTTTAAGGGGGAAAGAGACCCAGTACTTC | CASSLRGKETQYF
TRBJ2-3 | many | - | TRBV12-5 | TGTGCTAGTGGTTTGGGCTTTGATACGCAGTATTTT | CASGLGFDTQYF
TRBJ1-1 | many | TRBD1 | TRBV7-3 | TGTGCCAGCAGCTTGGAGGGGGCGGGGACTGAAGCTTTCTTT | CASSLEGAGTEAFF
TRBJ2-1 | many | - | TRBV20-1 | TGCAGTGCCGGAAGAACCCTGACCCCCCTCAATGAGCAGTTCTTC | CSAGRTLTPLNEQFF
TRBJ1-2 | many | - | TRBV6-1 | TGTGCCAGCAGCTCCCGGGAGAACTATGGCTACACCTTC | CASSSRENYGYTF
TRBJ2-3 | - | TRBD2 | TRBV10-3 | TGTGCCATCAGAGAGGCCGGGCCTAGCGGGAGCACAGATACGCAGTATTTT | CAIREAGPSGSTDTQYF
TRBJ1-1 | many | - | TRBV25-1 | TGTGCCAGCAGTTGGGCCGGAGGCTCAGCTTTCTTT | CASSWAGGSAFF
TRBJ2-1 | - | TRBD2 | TRBV6-1 | TGTGCCAGCAGCCGACTAGCGGGGGGGAACGATGAGCAGTTCTTC | CASSRLAGGNDEQFF
TRBJ2-3 | many | - | TRBV10-3 | TGTGCCATCAGTGAGGTGAACCCCACAGATACGCAGTATTTT | CAISEVNPTDTQYF
TRBJ2-7 | many | - | TRBV25-1 | TGTGCCAGCAGTGAATTTGAGGCGGGAACCTACGAGCAGTACTTC | CASSEFEAGTYEQYF
TRBJ2-7 | many | - | TRBV21-1 | TGTGCCAGCAGCAAAGGCGGGGGACAGGGACCCTACGAGCAGTACTTC | CASSKGGGQGPYEQYF
TRBJ1-6 | many | - | TRBV9 | TGTGCCAGCAGCGTAGGACTGATCTATAATTCACCCCTCCACTTT | CASSVGLIYNSPLHF
TRBJ1-2 | many | - | TRBV5-6 | TGTGCCAGCAGCTTGATATCCGTGGCGGACTATGGCTACACCTTC | CASSLISVADYGYTF
TRBJ2-2 | - | - | TRBV18 | TGTGCCAGCTCACCACAGGGATACACCGGGGAGCTGTTTTTT | CASSPQGYTGELFF
TRBJ1-1 | few | TRBD1 | TRBV9 | TGTGCCAGCAGCGCCGAACAGGGGATGAACACTGAAGCTTTCTTT | CASSAEQGMNTEAFF
TRBJ1-1 | many | - | TRBV15 | TGTGCCACCAGCGGACCAGACAAATTCAACACTGAAGCTTTCTTT | CATSGPDKFNTEAFF
TRBJ2-1 | - | - | TRBV6-2/TRBV6-3 | TGTGCCAGCAGGCCGCCGTTATCCACCCTATACAATGAGCAGTTCTTC | CASRPPLSTLYNEQFF
TRBJ2-3 | few | TRBD2 | TRBV6-1 | TGTGCCAGCAGTGAGGTAGCGGGAGTAGTAGATACGCAGTATTTT | CASSEVAGVVDTQYF
TRBJ2-2 | many | - | TRBV10-3 | TGTGCCAGCGGGGAGCCAGTTACCGGGGAGCTGTTTTTT | CASGEPVTGELFF
TRBJ1-5 | many | - | TRBV6-5 | TGTGCCAGCAGTTACTCAAGGGGTTATCAGCCCCAGCATTTT | CASSYSRGYQPQHF
TRBJ2-7 | many | - | TRBV7-6 | TGTGCCAGCAGCTTACAGGGCCCGGAGCAGTACTTC | CASSLQGPEQYF
TRBJ2-6 | - | - | TRBV4-3 | TGCGCCAGCAGCCTGGAGAAATCTGGGGCCAACGTCCTGACTTTC | CASSLEKSGANVLTF
TRBJ2-5 | - | - | TRBV5-1 | TGCGCCACGGGAACGGACGGAGAAATTCTGGAGACCCAGTACTTC | CATGTDGEILETQYF
TRBJ2-7 | - | - | TRBV7-6 | TGTGCCAGCAGCTCAGTGCCCCAGGGGCGATCCGCCTACGAGCAGTACTTC | CASSSVPQGRSAYEQYF
TRBJ2-5 | many | TRBD1 | TRBV7-2 | TGTGCCAGCAGCATTACAGGGGGGCAAGAGACCCAGTACTTC | CASSITGGQETQYF
TRBJ2-2 | few | - | TRBV29-1 | TGCAGCGCCAGACTCCCCGGGGAGCTGTTTTTT | CSARLPGELFF
TRBJ1-2 | many | - | TRBV7-2 | TGTGCCAGCAGCTTATCGGGGCGCCGCGGCTACACCTTC | CASSLSGRRGYTF
TRBJ2-5 | many | TRBD2 | TRBV5-1 | TGCGCCAGCAGCCCCTTGGGGGGGGACCAAGAGACCCAGTACTTC | CASSPLGGDQETQYF
TRBJ2-7 | many | - | TRBV15 | TGTGCCACCAGCAGGGACTCTCATCCAACCTACGAGCAGTACTTC | CATSRDSHPTYEQYF
TRBJ2-2 | many | TRBD1 | TRBV4-1 | TGCGCCAGCAGCCCACTGGACAGGGGCGGAACCGGGGAGCTGTTTTTT | CASSPLDRGGTGELFF
TRBJ2-3 | few | - | TRBV7-8 | TGTGCCAGCAGCGGGGGAATCACAGATACGCAGTATTTT | CASSGGITDTQYF
TRBJ2-7 | many | - | TRBV6-5 | TGTGCCAGCAGTTACAGCGGTTTCGCCTACGAGCAGTACTTC | CASSYSGFAYEQYF
TRBJ1-4 | many | TRBD1 | TRBV20-1 | TGCAGTGCTAGAGGGCAGGGGGCGGATAATGAAAAACTGTTTTTT | CSARGQGADNEKLFF
TRBJ1-2 | many | - | TRBV7-9 | TGTGCCAGCAGCCAACCCCCCACGGGGGGAATCGGCTACACCTTC | CASSQPPTGGIGYTF
TRBJ2-7 | - | - | TRBV6-2/TRBV6-3 | TGTGCCAGCACCCTGACCGGTGGAAATTCCTACGAGCAGTACTTC | CASTLTGGNSYEQYF
TRBJ2-7 | many | TRBD1 | TRBV7-2 | TGTGCCAGCAGCTTATATCAGGGGGCGATCGAGCAGTACTTC | CASSLYQGAIEQYF
TRBJ2-1 | - | - | TRBV9 | TGTGCCAGCGGGGGGACAGCCAATGAGCAGTTCTTC | CASGGTANEQFF
TRBJ2-7 | few | - | TRBV6-6 | TGTGCCAGCAGTTGGGACTTCTCCTACGAGCAGTACTTC | CASSWDFSYEQYF
TRBJ1-1 | many | - | TRBV4-2 | TGTGCCAGCAGCCAAGACGAAGGAGGGGTGGGAAGCACTGAAGCTTTCTTT | CASSQDEGGVGSTEAFF
TRBJ2-3 | many | - | TRBV20-1 | TGCAGTGCTAGAGTTTTCAGGGGCCTCACAGATACGCAGTATTTT | CSARVFRGLTDTQYF
TRBJ2-1 | many | TRBD2 | TRBV6-5 | TGTGCCAGCAGTTACGCTAGCGGGCGTTCGCAGTTCTTC | CASSYASGRSQFF